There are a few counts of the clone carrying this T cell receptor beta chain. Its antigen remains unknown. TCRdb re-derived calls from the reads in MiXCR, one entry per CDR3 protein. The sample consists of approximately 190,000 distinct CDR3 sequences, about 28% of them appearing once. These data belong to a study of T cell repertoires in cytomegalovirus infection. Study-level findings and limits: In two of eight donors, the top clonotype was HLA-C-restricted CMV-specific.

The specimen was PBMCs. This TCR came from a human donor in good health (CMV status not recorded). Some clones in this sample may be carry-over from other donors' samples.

The CDR3 protein is CASSTGPIYEQYF. Written as DNA, the CDR3 is TGTGCCAGTAGTACAGGGCCAATCTACGAGCAGTACTTC. The chain couples TRBV19 to TRBJ2-7; D is possibly TRBD1 (5 bases). Trimming took off 4 bases at V and 3 bases at J, with 10 bases between the two ends. Germline V gene sequence: CDR1 LNHDA, CDR2 SQIVND (reference sequence). This CDR3 has 13 residues.